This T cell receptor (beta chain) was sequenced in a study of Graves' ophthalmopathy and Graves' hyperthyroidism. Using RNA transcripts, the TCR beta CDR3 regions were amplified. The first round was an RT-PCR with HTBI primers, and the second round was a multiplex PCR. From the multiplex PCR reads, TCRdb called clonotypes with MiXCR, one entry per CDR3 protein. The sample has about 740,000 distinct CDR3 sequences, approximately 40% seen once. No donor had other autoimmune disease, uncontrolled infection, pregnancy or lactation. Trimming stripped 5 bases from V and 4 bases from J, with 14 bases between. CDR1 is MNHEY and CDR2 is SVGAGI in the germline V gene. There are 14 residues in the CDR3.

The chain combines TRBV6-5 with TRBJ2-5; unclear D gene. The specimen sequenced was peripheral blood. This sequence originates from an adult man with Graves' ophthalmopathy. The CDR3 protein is CASSEKGLIETQYF. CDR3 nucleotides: TGTGCCAGCAGTGAAAAGGGTTTGATAGAGACCCAGTACTTC.